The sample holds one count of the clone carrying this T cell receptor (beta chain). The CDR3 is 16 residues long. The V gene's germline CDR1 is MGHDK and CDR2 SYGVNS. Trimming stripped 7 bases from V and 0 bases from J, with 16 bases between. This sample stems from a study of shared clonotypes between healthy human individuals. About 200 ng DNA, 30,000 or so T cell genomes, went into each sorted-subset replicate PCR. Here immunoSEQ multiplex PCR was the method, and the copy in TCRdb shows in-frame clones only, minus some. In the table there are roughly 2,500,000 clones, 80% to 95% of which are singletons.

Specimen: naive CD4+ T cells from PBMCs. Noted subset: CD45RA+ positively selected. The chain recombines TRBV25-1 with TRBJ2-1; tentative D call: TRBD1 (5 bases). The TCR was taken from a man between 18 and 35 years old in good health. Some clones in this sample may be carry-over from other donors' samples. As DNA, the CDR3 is TGTGCCAGCATATCTGATGGGGCAAGCTCCTACAATGAGCAGTTCTTC. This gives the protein CASISDGASSYNEQFF.